The 9 T cell receptor beta chains below come from one sample, sequenced in a study of T cell therapy after organ transplantation. TCRdb keeps only in-frame clones here, not all; method: immunoSEQ multiplex PCR. The table has 45,000 to 50,000 clones, approximately 94% seen once. No antigen is known for these receptors. Sample: CD8+ T cells from blood, taken before autologous CMV-specific T cell therapy. All receptors come from a human patient who had received a solid organ transplant and had CMV disease.

This chain uses TRBV5-1 with TRBJ2-3; TRBD2 matches at 11 bases. J gave up 4 bases and V 4 bases, and 8 bases lay outside the gene matches. Germline V gene lookup returns CDR1 SGHRS and CDR2 YFSETQ. The CDR3 runs to 16 residues. CDR3 sequence reads: CASSPGLAGPSDTQYF. The CDR3 bases are TGCGCCAGCAGCCCTGGACTAGCGGGTCCTTCAGATACGCAGTATTTT.

The J gene is TRBJ2-7, the V gene TRBV9; D possibly corresponds to TRBD2 (6 bases). Trimming stripped 4 bases from V and 3 bases from J, with 11 bases between. This CDR3 has 13 residues. CDR1 SGDLS and CDR2 YYNGEE come from the germline V gene. For the CDR3, the DNA is TGTGCCAGCAGCCCACGGGACTTCTACGAGCAGTACTTC. As protein: CASSPRDFYEQYF.

The chain couples TRBV6-4 to TRBJ2-1, with TRBD2 identical over 13 bases. This CDR3 contains 14 residues. Germline CDR1 and CDR2: MRHNA and SNTAGT. J gave up 12 bases and V 3 bases, and 5 bases lay outside the gene matches. In DNA, the CDR3 is TGTGCCAGCAGTGAAGGGACTAGCGGGGTTTCGCAGTTCTTC. Residues: CASSEGTSGVSQFF.

The J gene is TRBJ1-2, the V gene TRBV7-2; possibly TRBD1 for D (6 bases). The length of the CDR3 is 15 residues. Trimming took 2 bases from V and 1 from J, leaving 11 bases between them. Germline V gives CDR1 SGHTA, CDR2 FQGNSA. CDR3 residues: CASSLTGTSNYGYTF. The CDR3 coding sequence is TGTGCCAGCAGCTTAACCGGGACAAGTAACTATGGCTACACCTTC.

V gene TRBV27 combines with J gene TRBJ2-1, with TRBD2 identical over 7 bases. Germline-derived CDR1 and CDR2 are MNHEY and SMNVEV (reference sequence). CDR3 size: 13 residues. Trimming removed 5 bases from V and 5 bases from J; junction bases left unmatched: 3. The CDR3 region is CASSTGTNNEQFF. CDR3 nucleotides: TGTGCCAGCAGTACCGGGACTAACAATGAGCAGTTCTTC.

The chain recombines TRBV10-3 with TRBJ2-3, with TRBD2 matching 7 bases. Germline V gives CDR1 ENHRY, CDR2 SYGVKD. The CDR3 is 16 residues long. The V and J ends lost 6 bases and 5 bases, in that order; junction bases with no gene match: 14. The CDR3 reads CAIRTSAGKAVDTQYF. The CDR3 bases are TGTGCCATCAGAACTTCAGCGGGGAAGGCAGTAGATACGCAGTATTTT.

This rearrangement joins TRBV4-1 to TRBJ1-2; D not resolved. Germline-derived CDR1 and CDR2 are MGHRA and YSYEKL. The CDR3 loop spans 11 amino acids. Trimming left V 3 bases short and J 6 bases short, with 5 bases between. The CDR3 loop is CASSHGDGYTF. The CDR3 nucleotides read TGCGCCAGCAGCCACGGCGATGGCTACACCTTC.

V gene TRBV27 combines with J gene TRBJ2-2; D might be TRBD2 (6 bases). Germline lookup yields CDR1 MNHEY and CDR2 SMNVEV (reference sequence). V lost 5 bases, J lost 1 base, and 17 bases lay in between. The CDR3 consists of 17 residues. The CDR3 nucleotides read TGTGCCAGCAGTCCCCTTGGGACTCGGGGGAACACCGGGGAGCTGTTTTTT. Translated, it gives CASSPLGTRGNTGELFF.

The gene calls are TRBV4-1 and TRBJ1-5, with D possibly TRBD1 on 6 matching bases. From germline, CDR1 is MGHRA and CDR2 YSYEKL. Trimming took off 2 bases at V and 6 bases at J, with 26 bases between the two ends. This CDR3 has 19 residues. The CDR3 reads CASSQIQDREKWVTQPQHF. The DNA for the CDR3 is TGCGCCAGCAGCCAAATCCAGGACAGAGAGAAGTGGGTGACTCAGCCCCAGCATTTT.